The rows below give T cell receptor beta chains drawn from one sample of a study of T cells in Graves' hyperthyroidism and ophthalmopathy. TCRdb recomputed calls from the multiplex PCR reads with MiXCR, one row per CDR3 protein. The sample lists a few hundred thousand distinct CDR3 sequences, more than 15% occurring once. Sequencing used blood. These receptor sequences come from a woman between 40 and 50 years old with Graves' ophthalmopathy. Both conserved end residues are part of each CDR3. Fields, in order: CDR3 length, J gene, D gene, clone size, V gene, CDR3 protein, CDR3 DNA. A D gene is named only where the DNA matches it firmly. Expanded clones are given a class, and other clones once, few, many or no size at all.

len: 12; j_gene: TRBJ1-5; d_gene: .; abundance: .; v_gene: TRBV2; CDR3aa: CASSEFLQPQHF; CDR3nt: TGTGCCAGCAGTGAGTTTCTACAGCCCCAGCATTTT
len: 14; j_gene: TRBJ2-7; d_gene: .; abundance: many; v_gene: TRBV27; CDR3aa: CASSLIRDSYEQYF; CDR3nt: TGTGCCAGCAGTTTAATTCGAGACAGCTACGAGCAGTACTTC
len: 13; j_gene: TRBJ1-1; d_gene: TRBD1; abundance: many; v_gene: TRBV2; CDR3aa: CASSWDRYTEAFF; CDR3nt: TGTGCCAGCAGTTGGGACAGGTACACTGAAGCTTTCTTT
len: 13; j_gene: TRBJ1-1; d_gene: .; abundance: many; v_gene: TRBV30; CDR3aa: CAWSGVVNTEAFF; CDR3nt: TGTGCCTGGAGTGGGGTAGTGAACACTGAAGCTTTCTTT
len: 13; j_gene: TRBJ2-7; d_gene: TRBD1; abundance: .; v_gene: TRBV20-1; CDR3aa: CSAGDRPSYEQYF; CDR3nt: TGCAGTGCTGGGGACAGACCGTCCTACGAGCAGTACTTC
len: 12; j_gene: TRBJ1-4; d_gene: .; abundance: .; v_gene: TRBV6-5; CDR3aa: CASSYSHEKLFF; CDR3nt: TGTGCCAGCAGTTACTCCCATGAAAAACTGTTTTTT
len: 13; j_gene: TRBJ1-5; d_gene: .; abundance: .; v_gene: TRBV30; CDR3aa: CAFTRGGNQPQHF; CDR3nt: TGTGCCTTCACCCGGGGGGGAAATCAGCCCCAGCATTTT
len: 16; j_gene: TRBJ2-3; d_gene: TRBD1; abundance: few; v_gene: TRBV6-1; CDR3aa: CASSEAGQGGTDTQYF; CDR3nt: TGTGCCAGCAGTGAAGCGGGACAGGGGGGCACAGATACGCAGTATTTT
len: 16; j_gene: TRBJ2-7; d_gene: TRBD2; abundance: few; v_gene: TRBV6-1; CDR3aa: CASSGGLAGMTYEQYF; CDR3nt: TGTGCCAGCAGTGGGGGACTAGCGGGAATGACCTACGAGCAGTACTTC
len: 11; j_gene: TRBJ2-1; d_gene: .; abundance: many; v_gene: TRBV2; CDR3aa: CASCTYNEQFF; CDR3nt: TGTGCCAGCTGCACCTACAATGAGCAGTTCTTC
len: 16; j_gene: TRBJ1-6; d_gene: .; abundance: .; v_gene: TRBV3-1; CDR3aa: CASSHGTVIYNSPLHF; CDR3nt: TGTGCCAGCAGCCATGGGACCGTTATCTATAATTCACCCCTCCACTTT
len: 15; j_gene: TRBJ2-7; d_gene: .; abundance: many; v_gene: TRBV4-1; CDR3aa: CASSLLAERAYEQYF; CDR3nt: TGCGCCAGCAGCCTCTTGGCGGAGAGGGCCTACGAGCAGTACTTC
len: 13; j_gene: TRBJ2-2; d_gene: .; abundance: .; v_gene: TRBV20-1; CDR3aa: CSARIGNTGELFF; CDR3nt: TGCAGTGCTAGAATCGGGAACACCGGGGAGCTGTTTTTT
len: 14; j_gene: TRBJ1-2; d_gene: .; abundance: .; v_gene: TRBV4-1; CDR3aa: CASLRRGGDYGYTF; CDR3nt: TGCGCCAGCCTCAGGCGGGGGGGCGACTATGGCTACACCTTC
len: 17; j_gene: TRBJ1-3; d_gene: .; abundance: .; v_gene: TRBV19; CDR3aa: CASSFSGTANSGNTIYF; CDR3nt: TGTGCCAGTAGTTTTTCCGGGACGGCGAACTCTGGAAACACCATATATTTT
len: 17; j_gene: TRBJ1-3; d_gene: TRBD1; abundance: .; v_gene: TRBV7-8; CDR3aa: CASSLYEGATSGNTIYF; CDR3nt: TGTGCCAGCAGCTTATACGAGGGGGCGACCTCTGGAAACACCATATATTTT
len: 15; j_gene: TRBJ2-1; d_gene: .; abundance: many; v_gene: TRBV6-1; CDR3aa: CASSEPGEGDNEQFF; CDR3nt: TGTGCCAGCAGTGAACCGGGGGAGGGGGACAATGAGCAGTTCTTC
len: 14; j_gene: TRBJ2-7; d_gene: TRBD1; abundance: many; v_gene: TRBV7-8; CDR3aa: CASSLGGQGYEQYF; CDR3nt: TGTGCCAGCAGCTTAGGGGGACAGGGCTACGAGCAGTACTTC
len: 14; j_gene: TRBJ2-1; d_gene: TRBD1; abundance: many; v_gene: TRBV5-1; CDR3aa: CASSSRTGNNEQFF; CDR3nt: TGCGCCAGCAGCTCCCGGACAGGAAACAATGAGCAGTTCTTC
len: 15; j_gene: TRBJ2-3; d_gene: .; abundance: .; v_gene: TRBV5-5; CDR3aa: CASSLRGSLTDTQYF; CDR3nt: TGTGCCAGCAGCTTGAGAGGCAGCTTAACAGATACGCAGTATTTT
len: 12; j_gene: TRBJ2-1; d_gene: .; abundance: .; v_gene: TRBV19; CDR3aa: CASSALGDEQFF; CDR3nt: TGTGCCAGTAGTGCCCTAGGCGATGAGCAGTTCTTC
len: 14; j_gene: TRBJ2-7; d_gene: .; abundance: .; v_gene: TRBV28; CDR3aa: CASMSWGGRNEQYF; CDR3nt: TGTGCCAGCATGTCGTGGGGGGGGCGGAACGAGCAGTACTTC
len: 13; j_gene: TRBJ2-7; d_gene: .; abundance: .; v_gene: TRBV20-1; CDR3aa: CSARQGGSYEQYF; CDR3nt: TGCAGTGCTAGGCAGGGGGGGAGTTACGAGCAGTACTTC
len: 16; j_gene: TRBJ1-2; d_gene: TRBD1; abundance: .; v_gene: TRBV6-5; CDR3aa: CASSYTPQGAGYGYTF; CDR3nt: TGTGCCAGCAGTTATACACCACAGGGGGCTGGCTATGGCTACACCTTC
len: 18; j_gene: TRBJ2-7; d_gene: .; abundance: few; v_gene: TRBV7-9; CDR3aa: CASSFDKFLRRSSYEQYF; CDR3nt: TGTGCCAGCAGCTTTGATAAATTCCTCAGGAGGAGCTCCTACGAGCAGTACTTC
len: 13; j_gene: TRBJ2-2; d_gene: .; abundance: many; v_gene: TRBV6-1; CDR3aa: CASSYTTVGELFF; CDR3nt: TGTGCCAGCAGTTACACCACGGTCGGGGAGCTGTTTTTT
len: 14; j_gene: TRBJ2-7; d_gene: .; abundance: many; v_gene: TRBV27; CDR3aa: CASSLSARTYEQYF; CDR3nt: TGTGCCAGCAGTTTGTCAGCCCGGACCTACGAGCAGTACTTC
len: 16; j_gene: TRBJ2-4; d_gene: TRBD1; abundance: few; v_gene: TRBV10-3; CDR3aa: CAISQQGPGSKNIQYF; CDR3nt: TGTGCCATCAGCCAACAGGGGCCTGGATCCAAAAACATTCAGTACTTC
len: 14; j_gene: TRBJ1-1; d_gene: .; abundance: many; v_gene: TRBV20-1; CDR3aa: CSATRGGDRVEAFF; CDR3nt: TGCAGTGCCACTAGGGGGGGGGATCGGGTTGAAGCTTTCTTT
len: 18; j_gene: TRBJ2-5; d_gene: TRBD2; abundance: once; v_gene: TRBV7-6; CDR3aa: CASSLTLAGGTPQETQYF; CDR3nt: TGTGCCAGCAGCTTGACACTAGCGGGGGGAACCCCCCAAGAGACCCAGTACTTC
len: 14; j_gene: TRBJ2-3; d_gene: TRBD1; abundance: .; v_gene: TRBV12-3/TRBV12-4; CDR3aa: CASVGTVRTDTQYF; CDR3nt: TGTGCCAGCGTAGGGACAGTTCGCACAGATACGCAGTATTTT
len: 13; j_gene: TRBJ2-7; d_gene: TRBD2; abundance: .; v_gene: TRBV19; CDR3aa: CASSSTGRSEQYF; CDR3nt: TGTGCCAGTAGTTCGACCGGGAGGAGCGAGCAGTACTTC
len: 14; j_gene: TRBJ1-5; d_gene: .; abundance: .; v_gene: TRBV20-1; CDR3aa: CSTAATFPHQPQHF; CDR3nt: TGCAGTACCGCGGCTACATTCCCCCATCAGCCCCAGCATTTT
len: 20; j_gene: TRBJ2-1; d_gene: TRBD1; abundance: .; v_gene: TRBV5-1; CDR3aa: CASRYTVGTGNGGAPNEQFF; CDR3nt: TGCGCCAGCAGGTACACGGTTGGGACAGGGAATGGCGGGGCCCCAAATGAGCAGTTCTTC
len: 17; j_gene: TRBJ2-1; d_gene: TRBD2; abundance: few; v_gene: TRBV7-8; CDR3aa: CASRRQPGLADYNEQFF; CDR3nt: TGTGCCAGCAGACGCCAGCCGGGACTAGCGGATTACAATGAGCAGTTCTTC
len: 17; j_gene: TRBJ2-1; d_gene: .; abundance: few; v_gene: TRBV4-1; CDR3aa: CASSQSGVISSYNEQFF; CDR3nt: TGCGCCAGCAGCCAATCAGGCGTGATAAGCTCCTACAATGAGCAGTTCTTC
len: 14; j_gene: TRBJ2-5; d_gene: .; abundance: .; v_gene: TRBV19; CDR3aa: CASSRRQVPETQYF; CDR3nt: TGTGCCAGTAGCCGACGGCAAGTCCCAGAGACCCAGTACTTC
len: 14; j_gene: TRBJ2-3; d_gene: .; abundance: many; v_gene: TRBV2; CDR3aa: CASSEVYRTDTQYF; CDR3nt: TGTGCCAGCAGTGAGGTATACCGCACAGATACGCAGTATTTT
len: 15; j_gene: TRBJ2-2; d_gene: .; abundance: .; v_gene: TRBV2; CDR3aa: CASSAQGLYTGELFF; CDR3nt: TGTGCCAGCAGTGCCCAGGGGTTATACACCGGGGAGCTGTTTTTT
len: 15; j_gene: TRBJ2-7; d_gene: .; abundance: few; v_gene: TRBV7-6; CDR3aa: CASSPGTSSSYEQYF; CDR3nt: TGTGCCAGCAGCCCCGGGACTTCTAGCTCCTACGAGCAGTACTTC
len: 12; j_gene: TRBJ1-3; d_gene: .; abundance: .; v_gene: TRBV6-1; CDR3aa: CASGEWGNTIYF; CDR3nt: TGTGCCAGCGGTGAATGGGGAAACACCATATATTTT
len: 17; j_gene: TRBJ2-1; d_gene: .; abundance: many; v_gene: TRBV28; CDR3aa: CASSLHVGGSSYNEQFF; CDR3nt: TGTGCCAGCAGTTTACATGTAGGGGGAAGCTCCTACAATGAGCAGTTCTTC
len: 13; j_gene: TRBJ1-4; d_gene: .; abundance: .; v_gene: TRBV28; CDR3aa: CASTPPAGEKLFF; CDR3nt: TGTGCCAGCACCCCCCCGGCGGGTGAAAAACTGTTTTTT
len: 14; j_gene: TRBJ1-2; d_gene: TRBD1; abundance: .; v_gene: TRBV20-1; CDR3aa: CSARELGQAYGYTF; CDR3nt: TGCAGTGCTAGAGAGCTAGGACAGGCATATGGCTACACCTTC
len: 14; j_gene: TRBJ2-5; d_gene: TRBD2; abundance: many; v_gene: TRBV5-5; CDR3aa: CASSSASGGETQYF; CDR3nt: TGTGCCAGCAGCTCCGCCTCGGGGGGTGAGACCCAGTACTTC
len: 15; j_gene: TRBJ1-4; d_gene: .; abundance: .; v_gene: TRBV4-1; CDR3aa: CASSPTSSPGEKLFF; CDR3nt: TGCGCCAGCAGCCCAACCTCTTCCCCGGGTGAAAAACTGTTTTTT
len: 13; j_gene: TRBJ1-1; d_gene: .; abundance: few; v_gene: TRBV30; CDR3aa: CAWNLPENTEAFF; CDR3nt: TGTGCCTGGAACCTGCCCGAGAACACTGAAGCTTTCTTT
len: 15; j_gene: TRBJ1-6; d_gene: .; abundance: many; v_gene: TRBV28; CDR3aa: CASRPEGWSNSPLHF; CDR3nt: TGTGCCAGCAGACCGGAGGGGTGGAGTAATTCACCCCTCCACTTT
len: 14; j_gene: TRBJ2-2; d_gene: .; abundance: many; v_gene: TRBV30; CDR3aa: CAWSRGAYFGELFF; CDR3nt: TGTGCCTGGAGTCGGGGGGCATATTTCGGGGAGCTGTTTTTT